This T cell receptor (beta chain) was identified during a study of regulatory T cells in long-lasting Graves disease. Arm-PCR of CDR3 regions with iRepertoire HTBI primers generated TCR beta libraries. Each CDR3 protein is one row after TCRdb ran MiXCR on the multiplex PCR reads. The table has roughly 400,000 distinct CDR3 sequences, 21% seen once. This clonotype occurred many times. Trimming shortened V by 3 bases and J by 0 bases, and 12 bases separated the two germline ends. Per germline, CDR1 MDHEN and CDR2 SYDVKM. CDR3 length: 15 residues. Time point described: persistent/refractory GD, antithyroid drugs over 5 years with positive TRAb. PBMC-extracted RNA yielded the TCR library.

This specimen consisted of peripheral blood mononuclear cells (PBMCs), obtained when the disease was refractory, from a patient treated with antithyroid drugs. The sequence came from a female donor with Graves disease. This rearrangement joins TRBV28 to TRBJ2-7; the D is unclear. CDR3 coding DNA: TGTGCCAGCAGTTTTCGGGCATTAAGCTCCTACGAGCAGTACTTC. Its protein is CASSFRALSSYEQYF.